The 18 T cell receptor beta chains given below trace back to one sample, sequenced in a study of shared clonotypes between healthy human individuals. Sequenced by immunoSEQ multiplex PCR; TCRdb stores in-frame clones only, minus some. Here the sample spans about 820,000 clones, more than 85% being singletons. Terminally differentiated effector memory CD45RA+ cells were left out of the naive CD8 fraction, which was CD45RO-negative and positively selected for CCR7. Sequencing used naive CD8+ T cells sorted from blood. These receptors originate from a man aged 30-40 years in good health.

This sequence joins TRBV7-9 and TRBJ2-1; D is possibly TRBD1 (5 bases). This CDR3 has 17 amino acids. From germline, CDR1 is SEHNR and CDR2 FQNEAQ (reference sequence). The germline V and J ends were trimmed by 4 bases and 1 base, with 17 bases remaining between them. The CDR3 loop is CASSWTREMGSYNEQFF. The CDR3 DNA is TGTGCCAGCAGCTGGACCAGGGAAATGGGTTCCTACAATGAGCAGTTCTTC.

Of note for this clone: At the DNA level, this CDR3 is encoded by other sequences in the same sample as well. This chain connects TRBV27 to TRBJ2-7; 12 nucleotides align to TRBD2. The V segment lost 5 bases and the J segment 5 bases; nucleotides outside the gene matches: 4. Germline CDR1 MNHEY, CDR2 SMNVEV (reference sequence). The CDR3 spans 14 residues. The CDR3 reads CASSPRLAGDEQYF. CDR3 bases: TGTGCCAGCAGTCCACGACTAGCGGGAGACGAGCAGTACTTC.

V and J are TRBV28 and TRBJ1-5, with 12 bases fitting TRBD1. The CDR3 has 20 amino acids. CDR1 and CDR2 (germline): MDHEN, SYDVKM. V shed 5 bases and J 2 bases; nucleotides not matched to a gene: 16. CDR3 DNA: TGTGCCAGCAGTGTTCCGACCGGGACAGGGGGCATCGTTGGCAATCAGCCCCAGCATTTT. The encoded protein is CASSVPTGTGGIVGNQPQHF.

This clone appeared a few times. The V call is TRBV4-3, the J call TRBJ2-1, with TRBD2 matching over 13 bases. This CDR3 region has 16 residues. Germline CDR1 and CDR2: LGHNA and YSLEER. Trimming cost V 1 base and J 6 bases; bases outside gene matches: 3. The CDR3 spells CASSQGTSGSVNEQFF. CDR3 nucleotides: TGCGCCAGCAGCCAAGGGACTAGCGGGAGCGTCAATGAGCAGTTCTTC.

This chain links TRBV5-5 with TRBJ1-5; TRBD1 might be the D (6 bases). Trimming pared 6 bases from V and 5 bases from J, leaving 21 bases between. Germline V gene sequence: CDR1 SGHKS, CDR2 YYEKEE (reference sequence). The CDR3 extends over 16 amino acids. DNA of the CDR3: TGTGCCAGCACGATACAGGGTAAAGGAGTCGATCAGCCCCAGCATTTT. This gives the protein CASTIQGKGVDQPQHF.

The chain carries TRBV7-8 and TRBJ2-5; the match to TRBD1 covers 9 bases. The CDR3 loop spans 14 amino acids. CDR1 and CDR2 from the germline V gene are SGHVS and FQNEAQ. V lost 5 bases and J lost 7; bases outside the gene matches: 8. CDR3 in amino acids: CASSPGQGPGTQYF. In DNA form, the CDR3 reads TGTGCCAGCAGCCCCGGACAGGGGCCTGGGACCCAGTACTTC.

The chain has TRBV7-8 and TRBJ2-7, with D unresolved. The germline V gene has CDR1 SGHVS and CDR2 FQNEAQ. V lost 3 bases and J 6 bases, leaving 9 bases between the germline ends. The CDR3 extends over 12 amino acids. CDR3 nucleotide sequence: TGTGCCAGCAGCTTTGGGCACCCCGAGCAGTACTTC. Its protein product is CASSFGHPEQYF.

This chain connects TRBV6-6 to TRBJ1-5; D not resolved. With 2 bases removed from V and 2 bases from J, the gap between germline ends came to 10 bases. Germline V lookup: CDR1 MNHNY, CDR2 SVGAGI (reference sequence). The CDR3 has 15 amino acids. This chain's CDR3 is CASSYGGKGNQPQHF. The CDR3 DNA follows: TGTGCCAGCAGTTACGGAGGGAAGGGCAATCAGCCCCAGCATTTT.

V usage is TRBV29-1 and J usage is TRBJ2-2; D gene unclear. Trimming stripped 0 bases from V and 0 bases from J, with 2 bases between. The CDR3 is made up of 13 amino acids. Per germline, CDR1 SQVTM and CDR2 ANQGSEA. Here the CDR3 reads CSVEETNTGELFF. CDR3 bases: TGCAGCGTTGAAGAAACGAACACCGGGGAGCTGTTTTTT.

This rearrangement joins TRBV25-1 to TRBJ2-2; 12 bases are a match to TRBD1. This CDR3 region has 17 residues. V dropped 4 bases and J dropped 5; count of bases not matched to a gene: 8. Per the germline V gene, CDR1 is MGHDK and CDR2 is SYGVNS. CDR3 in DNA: TGTGCCAGCAGTGGACCTGGGGACAGGGGGCTAACCGGGGAGCTGTTTTTT. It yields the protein CASSGPGDRGLTGELFF.

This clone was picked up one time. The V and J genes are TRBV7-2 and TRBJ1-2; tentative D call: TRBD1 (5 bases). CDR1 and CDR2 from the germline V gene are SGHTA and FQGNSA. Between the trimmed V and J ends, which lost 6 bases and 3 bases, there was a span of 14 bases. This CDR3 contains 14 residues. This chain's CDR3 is CASSFFGRDYGYTF. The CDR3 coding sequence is TGTGCCAGCAGTTTTTTTGGCAGGGACTATGGCTACACCTTC.

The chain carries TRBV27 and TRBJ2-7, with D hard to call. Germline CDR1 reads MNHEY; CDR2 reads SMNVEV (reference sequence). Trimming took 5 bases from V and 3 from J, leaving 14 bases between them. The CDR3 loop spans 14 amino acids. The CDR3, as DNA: TGTGCCAGCAGTCCGCACGGGCCAGACTACGAGCAGTACTTC. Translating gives CASSPHGPDYEQYF.

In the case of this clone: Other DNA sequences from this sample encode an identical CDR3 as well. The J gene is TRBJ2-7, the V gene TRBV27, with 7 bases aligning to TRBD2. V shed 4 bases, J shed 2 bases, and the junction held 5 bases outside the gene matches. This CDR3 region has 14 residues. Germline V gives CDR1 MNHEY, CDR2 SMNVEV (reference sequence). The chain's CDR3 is CASSSGRGPYEQYF. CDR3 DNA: TGTGCCAGCAGTTCTGGGAGGGGACCCTACGAGCAGTACTTC.

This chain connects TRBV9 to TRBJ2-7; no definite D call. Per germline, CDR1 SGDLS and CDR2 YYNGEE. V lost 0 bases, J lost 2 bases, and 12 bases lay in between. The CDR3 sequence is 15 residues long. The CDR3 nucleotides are TGTGCCAGCAGCGTAGAGGGTAGTTCGGCCTACGAGCAGTACTTC. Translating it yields CASSVEGSSAYEQYF.

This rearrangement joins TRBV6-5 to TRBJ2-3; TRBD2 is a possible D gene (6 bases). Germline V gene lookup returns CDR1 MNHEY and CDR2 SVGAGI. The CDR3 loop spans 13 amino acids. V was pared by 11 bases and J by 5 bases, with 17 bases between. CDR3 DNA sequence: TGTGCCGGAGGGTCTAGCGCGAGAGATACGCAGTATTTT. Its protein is CAGGSSARDTQYF.

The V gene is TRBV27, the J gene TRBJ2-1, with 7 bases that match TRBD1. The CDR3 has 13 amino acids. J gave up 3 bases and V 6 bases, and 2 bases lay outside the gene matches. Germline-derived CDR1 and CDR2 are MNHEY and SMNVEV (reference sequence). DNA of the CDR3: TGTGCCAGCAGGGGACAGAGCTACAATGAGCAGTTCTTC. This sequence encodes CASRGQSYNEQFF.

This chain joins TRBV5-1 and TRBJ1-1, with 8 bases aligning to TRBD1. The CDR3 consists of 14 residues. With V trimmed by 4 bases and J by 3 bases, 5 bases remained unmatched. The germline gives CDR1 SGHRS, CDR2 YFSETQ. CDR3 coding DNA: TGCGCCAGCAGCACCGGACAGGGTGACACTGAAGCTTTCTTT. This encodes CASSTGQGDTEAFF.

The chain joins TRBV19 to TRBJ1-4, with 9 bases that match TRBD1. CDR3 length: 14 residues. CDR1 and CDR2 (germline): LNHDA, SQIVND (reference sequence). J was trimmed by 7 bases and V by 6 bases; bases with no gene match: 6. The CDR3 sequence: CASSIGTGSEKLFF. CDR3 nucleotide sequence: TGTGCCAGTAGCATTGGGACAGGGAGTGAAAAACTGTTTTTT.